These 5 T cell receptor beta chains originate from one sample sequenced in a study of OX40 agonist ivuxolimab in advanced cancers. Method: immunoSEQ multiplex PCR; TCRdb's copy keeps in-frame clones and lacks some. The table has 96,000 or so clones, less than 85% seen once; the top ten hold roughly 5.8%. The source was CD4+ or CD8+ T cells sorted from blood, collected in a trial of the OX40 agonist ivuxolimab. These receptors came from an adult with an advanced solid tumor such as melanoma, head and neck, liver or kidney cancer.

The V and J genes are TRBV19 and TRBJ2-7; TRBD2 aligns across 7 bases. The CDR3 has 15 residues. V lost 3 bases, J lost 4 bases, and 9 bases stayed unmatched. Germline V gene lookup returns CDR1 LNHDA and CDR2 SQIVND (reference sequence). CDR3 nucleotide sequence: TGTGCCAGTAGTATGGAGGGAGGGCAAGGGTACGAGCAGTACTTC. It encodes CASSMEGGQGYEQYF.

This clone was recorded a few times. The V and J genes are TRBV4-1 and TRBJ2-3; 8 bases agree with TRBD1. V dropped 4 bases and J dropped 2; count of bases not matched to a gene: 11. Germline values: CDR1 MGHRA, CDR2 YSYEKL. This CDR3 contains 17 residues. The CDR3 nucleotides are TGCGCCAGCAGCCCCCTCGGACAGGGCCTAAACACAGATACGCAGTATTTT. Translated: CASSPLGQGLNTDTQYF.

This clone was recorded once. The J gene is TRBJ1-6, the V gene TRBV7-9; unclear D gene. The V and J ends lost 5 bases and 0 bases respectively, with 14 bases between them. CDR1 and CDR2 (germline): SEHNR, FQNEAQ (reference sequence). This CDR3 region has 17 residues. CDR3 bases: TGTGCCAGCAGCCGTACCCTAACGAGCTCCTATAATTCACCCCTCCACTTT. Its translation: CASSRTLTSSYNSPLHF.

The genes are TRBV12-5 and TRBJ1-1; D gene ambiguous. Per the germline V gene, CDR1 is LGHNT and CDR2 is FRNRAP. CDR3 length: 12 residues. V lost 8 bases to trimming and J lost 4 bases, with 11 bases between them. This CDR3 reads CASRTSSTEAFF. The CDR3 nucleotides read TGTGCTAGTCGTACCTCGAGCACTGAAGCTTTCTTT.

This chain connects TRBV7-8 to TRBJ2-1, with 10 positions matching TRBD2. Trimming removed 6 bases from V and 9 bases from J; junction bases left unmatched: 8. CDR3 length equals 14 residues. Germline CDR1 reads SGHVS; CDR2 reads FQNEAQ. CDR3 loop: CASRSSGGFSEQFF. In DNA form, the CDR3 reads TGTGCCAGCAGATCTAGCGGGGGCTTTAGTGAGCAGTTCTTC.